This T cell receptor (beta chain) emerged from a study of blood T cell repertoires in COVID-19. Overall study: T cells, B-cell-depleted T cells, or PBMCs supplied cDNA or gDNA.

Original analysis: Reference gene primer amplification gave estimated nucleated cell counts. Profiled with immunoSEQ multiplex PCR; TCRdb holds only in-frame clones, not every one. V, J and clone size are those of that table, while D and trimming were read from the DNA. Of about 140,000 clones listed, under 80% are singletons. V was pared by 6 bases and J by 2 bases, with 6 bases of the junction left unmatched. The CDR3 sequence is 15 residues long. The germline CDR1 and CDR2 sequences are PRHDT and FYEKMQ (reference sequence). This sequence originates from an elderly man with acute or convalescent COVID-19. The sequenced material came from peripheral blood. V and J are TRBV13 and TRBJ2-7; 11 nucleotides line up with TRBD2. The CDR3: CASRRTSGGTYEQYF. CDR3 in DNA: TGTGCCAGCAGGCGTACTAGCGGGGGTACCTACGAGCAGTACTTC.